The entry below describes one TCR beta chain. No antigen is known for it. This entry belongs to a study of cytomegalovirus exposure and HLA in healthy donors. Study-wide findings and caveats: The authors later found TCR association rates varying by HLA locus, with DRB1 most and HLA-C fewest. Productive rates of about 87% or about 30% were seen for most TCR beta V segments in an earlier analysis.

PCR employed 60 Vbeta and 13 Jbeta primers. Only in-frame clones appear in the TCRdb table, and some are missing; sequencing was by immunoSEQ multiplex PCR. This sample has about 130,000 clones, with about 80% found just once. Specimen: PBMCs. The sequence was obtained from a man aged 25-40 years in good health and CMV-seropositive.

The CDR3 reads CASSNARVGEKLFF. CDR3 coding DNA: TGTGCCAGTAGTAACGCCAGGGTAGGGGAAAAACTGTTTTTT. The chain combines TRBV19 with TRBJ1-4, with a possible D match to TRBD1 (5 bases). CDR1 is LNHDA and CDR2 is SQIVND in the germline V gene (reference sequence). The CDR3 has 14 residues. V gave up 4 bases and J gave up 8 bases, with 14 bases separating them.